The 31 T cell receptor beta chains given below trace back to one sample, sequenced in a study of spatial heterogeneity in lung cancer. Time point: sample taken at primary tumor resection. Material for sequencing was whole RNA from tumor, nontumor lung or frozen PBMC, left unsorted. A single record per CDR3 protein comes from TCRdb applying MiXCR to the 5' RACE reads. This repertoire shows 85,000 to 100,000 distinct CDR3 sequences, 12% found once; its top ten account for over 40%. Sequencing was performed on PBMCs, taken at surgery. The receptors derive from a male donor with early-stage non-small cell lung cancer.

V gene TRBV12-3 or TRBV12-4 combines with J gene TRBJ1-2; possibly TRBD1 for D (5 bases). Trimming pared 3 bases from V and 2 bases from J, leaving 10 bases between. The CDR3 covers 14 residues. This CDR3 is CASSFAGLNYGYTF. The CDR3 DNA reads as TGTGCCAGCAGTTTCGCAGGGCTGAACTATGGCTACACCTTC.

This clonotype was picked up a small number of times. V is TRBV20-1 and J is TRBJ1-4; a possible D gene is TRBD1 (6 bases). Deletions cut 6 bases from V and 7 bases from J, with 18 bases between. Germline values: CDR1 DFQATT, CDR2 SNEGSKA (reference sequence). There are 14 residues in the CDR3. CDR3 DNA: TGCAGTGCAGATTCGGGGGGCCGGAGTGAAAAACTGTTTTTT. This encodes CSADSGGRSEKLFF.

This clonotype was counted many times. V gene TRBV28 combines with J gene TRBJ2-7, with TRBD2 identical over 8 bases. Germline values: CDR1 MDHEN, CDR2 SYDVKM. The CDR3 covers 14 residues. The V segment lost 1 base and the J segment 3 bases; nucleotides outside the gene matches: 2. CDR3 loop: CASSLLAGSYEQYF. CDR3 sequence (DNA): TGTGCCAGCAGTTTATTAGCGGGGAGCTACGAGCAGTACTTC.

This clonotype was recorded at least ten times. The V gene is TRBV6-5, the J gene TRBJ2-1; 9 bases are shared with TRBD1. The CDR3 covers 16 residues. The germline V gene encodes CDR1 MNHEY and CDR2 SVGAGI. J gave up 8 bases and V 6 bases, and 14 bases lay outside the gene matches. The CDR3 DNA reads as TGTGCCAGCAGCCAACCCCACGGGACAGGGAACTATGAGCAGTTCTTC. Protein: CASSQPHGTGNYEQFF.

This clonotype was recorded at least ten times. The gene calls are TRBV6-5 and TRBJ2-7; D perhaps matches TRBD2 (6 bases). Trimming cost V 6 bases and J 3 bases, with 12 bases left between them. The CDR3 is 13 residues long. Germline-derived CDR1 and CDR2 are MNHEY and SVGAGI. Here the CDR3 reads CASRRGRSYEQYF. In nucleotides, the CDR3 is TGTGCCAGCAGACGGGGGAGGAGCTACGAGCAGTACTTC.

The chain employs TRBV10-3 and TRBJ1-5, with D uncertain. V was shortened by 3 bases and J by 3 bases, with 9 bases between the two germline ends. In germline, CDR1 is ENHRY, CDR2 SYGVKD. The CDR3 spans 14 residues. The CDR3 nucleotides read TGTGCCATCAGTGATCGGCAGACCAATCAGCCCCAGCATTTT. Translation: CAISDRQTNQPQHF.

The J gene is TRBJ1-2, the V gene TRBV6-2 or TRBV6-3, with 8 bases aligning to TRBD1. There are 14 residues in the CDR3. Germline V gives CDR1 MNHEY, CDR2 SVGEGT. V lost 6 bases to trimming and J lost 6 bases; unmatched junction nucleotides: 9. The CDR3 DNA is TGTGCCAGCAGGTCCTCAGGGGGCGACGATGGCTACACCTTC. Translated, it gives CASRSSGGDDGYTF.

This clonotype was seen only once. This sequence joins TRBV21-1 and TRBJ2-5. TRBV21-1 is given as a pseudogene. The CDR3 runs 14 residues. This CDR3 reads CASSKTGRIATQYF. The CDR3 coding sequence is TGTGCCAGCAGCAAAACTGGCAGGATTGCAACCCAGTACTTC.

The chain recombines TRBV12-3 or TRBV12-4 with TRBJ2-6; no definite D call. V was shortened by 3 bases and J by 0 bases, with 12 bases between the two germline ends. The CDR3 runs 17 residues. CDR3 DNA: TGTGCCAGCAGTTTGGGAAGGGCCCTCTCTGGGGCCAACGTCCTGACTTTC. Amino acid sequence: CASSLGRALSGANVLTF.

This clonotype was picked up a small number of times. The V call is TRBV13, the J call TRBJ2-7, with a weak D call TRBD2 (5 bases). This CDR3 comprises 15 residues. V was trimmed by 3 bases and J by 5 bases, leaving 17 bases between them. Germline V CDR1 and CDR2: PRHDT, FYEKMQ (reference sequence). The CDR3 DNA follows: TGTGCCAGCAGCTTTTCGGGGATAGAAGAGAACGAGCAGTACTTC. Encoded protein: CASSFSGIEENEQYF.

In DNA form, the CDR3 reads TGTGCCAGCGACAGGCTTGGCACCGGGGAGCTGTTTTTT. Its translation is CASDRLGTGELFF. V usage is TRBV6-1 and J usage is TRBJ2-2, with D possibly being TRBD1 (6 bases). The V gene's germline CDR1 is MNHNS and CDR2 SASEGT. Trimming took 8 bases from V and 4 from J, leaving 11 bases between them. There are 13 residues in the CDR3.

In this sample, this clonotype turned up many times. The chain couples TRBV7-8 to TRBJ2-2, with TRBD2 matching 15 bases. CDR1 and CDR2 (germline): SGHVS, FQNEAQ. The CDR3 is made up of 17 amino acids. Unmatched junction bases numbered 6, after V lost 6 bases and J lost 4 bases. The DNA for the CDR3 is TGTGCCAGCAGACCGGGACTAGCGGGAGGAGGCACCGGGGAGCTGTTTTTT. Its protein product is CASRPGLAGGGTGELFF.

This clonotype was detected many times. The chain uses TRBV12-3 or TRBV12-4 and TRBJ2-5; D uncertain. Trimming stripped 5 bases from V and 3 bases from J, with 10 bases between. CDR3 size: 13 residues. CDR3 region: CASSTGTKETQYF. Here the CDR3 DNA reads TGTGCCAGCAGTACCGGAACAAAAGAGACCCAGTACTTC.

This clonotype was detected a few times. The rearrangement uses TRBV5-4 and TRBJ2-7; D possibly corresponds to TRBD2 (5 bases). The CDR3 spans 12 residues. CDR1 and CDR2 (germline): SGHNT, YYREEE (reference sequence). Trimming cost V 4 bases and J 6 bases, with 11 bases left between them. CDR3 sequence: CASSMDWGEQYF. The CDR3 nucleotides read TGTGCCAGCAGCATGGACTGGGGCGAGCAGTACTTC.

This clonotype has more than one count but fewer than ten. This chain joins TRBV27 and TRBJ1-6; D is unresolved. The ends were cut back, 4 bases at V and 5 bases at J, with 21 bases in the middle. Germline CDR1 and CDR2: MNHEY and SMNVEV (reference sequence). This CDR3 has 18 residues. CDR3 loop: CASSSRLPVGNHNSPLHF. For the CDR3, the DNA is TGTGCCAGCAGTTCCCGTCTACCAGTGGGCAACCATAATTCACCCCTCCACTTT.

This clonotype was seen a handful of times. The chain carries TRBV28 and TRBJ1-4; 8 nucleotides match TRBD1. Germline CDR1 is MDHEN and CDR2 is SYDVKM. V was pared by 8 bases and J by 7 bases, with 9 bases of the junction left unmatched. The CDR3 extends over 14 amino acids. CDR3: CASHSTGEGEKLFF. The DNA for the CDR3 is TGTGCCAGCCATTCGACAGGGGAGGGTGAAAAACTGTTTTTT.

The chain is built from TRBV14 and TRBJ1-6, with D uncertain. The germline CDR1 and CDR2 sequences are SGHDN and FVKESK. V lost 4 bases and J lost 10, with 11 bases in between. The CDR3 length is 13 residues. CDR3 in DNA: TGTGCCAGCAGCCGGGAGTTATTATCACCCCTCCACTTT. This encodes CASSRELLSPLHF.

This clonotype showed up just a few times. This chain connects TRBV12-3 or TRBV12-4 to TRBJ1-1; tentative D call: TRBD1 (5 bases). With 6 bases removed from V and 1 base from J, the gap between germline ends came to 18 bases. This CDR3 is 16 amino acids long. The CDR3 reads CASSPGGEGKNTEAFF. The CDR3 DNA sequence: TGTGCCAGCAGCCCGGGGGGGGAGGGAAAGAACACTGAAGCTTTCTTT.

This clonotype was observed a few times. The chain is built from TRBV7-9 and TRBJ1-5; no definite D call. Deletions cut 3 bases from V and 8 bases from J, with 11 bases between. The CDR3 extends over 13 amino acids. The V gene's germline CDR1 is SEHNR and CDR2 FQNEAQ (reference sequence). CDR3 nucleotides: TGTGCCAGCAGCTTCGATGGGCGGGAGCCCCAGCATTTT. Protein: CASSFDGREPQHF. Supplemented by reference TRBV7-9 and TRBJ1-5, the full variable domain reads DTGVSQNPRHKITKRGQNVTFRCDPISEHNRLYWYRQTLGQGPEFLTYFQNEAQLEKSRLLSDRFSAERPKGSFSTLEIQRTEQGDSAMYLCASSFDGREPQHFGDGTRLSIL.

This clonotype has just a few counts. The gene calls are TRBV2 and TRBJ1-1; 7 nucleotides line up with TRBD1. Unmatched junction bases numbered 12, after V lost 6 bases and J lost 8 bases. The CDR3 extends over 14 amino acids. From germline, CDR1 is SNHLY and CDR2 FYNNEI. The CDR3 DNA is TGTGCCAGCAGCCGCCACGGACAGGCTGGAGAAGCTTTCTTT. Translating it yields CASSRHGQAGEAFF.

This clonotype occurred a few times. The rearrangement joins TRBV6-1 to TRBJ2-7, with D hard to call. Germline V gene lookup returns CDR1 MNHNS and CDR2 SASEGT. Trimming left V 2 bases short and J 0 bases short, with 14 bases between. This CDR3 spans 16 amino acids. The CDR3 region has the DNA TGTGCCAGCAGTGAAAATCCGGCTACTAACTCCTACGAGCAGTACTTC. Residues: CASSENPATNSYEQYF.

This clonotype was found many times. The V call is TRBV10-3, the J call TRBJ1-5; no definite D call. The V gene's germline CDR1 is ENHRY and CDR2 SYGVKD. V was trimmed by 4 bases and J by 7 bases, leaving 14 bases between them. The CDR3 length is 14 residues. The CDR3: CAISAAEGQQPQHF. CDR3 bases: TGTGCCATCAGTGCCGCGGAGGGCCAGCAGCCCCAGCATTTT.

In this sample, this clonotype turned up a few times. The chain has TRBV27 and TRBJ2-3; possibly TRBD1 for D (6 bases). V shed 3 bases and J shed 3 bases, with 10 bases lying between them. The CDR3 length is 14 residues. Germline-derived CDR1 and CDR2 are MNHEY and SMNVEV (reference sequence). The CDR3 spells CASSFRRGTDTQYF. The CDR3 DNA reads as TGTGCCAGCAGTTTTAGAAGGGGGACAGATACGCAGTATTTT.

This clonotype was detected a few times. The gene calls are TRBV7-2 and TRBJ2-5; D unclear. The germline gives CDR1 SGHTA, CDR2 FQGNSA. This CDR3 is 13 amino acids long. Between the trimmed V and J ends, which lost 2 bases and 1 base, there was a span of 5 bases. The CDR3 sequence is CASSLISQETQYF. CDR3 in DNA: TGTGCCAGCAGCTTAATCAGCCAAGAGACCCAGTACTTC.

This chain uses TRBV7-2 with TRBJ2-5, with 7 bases fitting TRBD2. Germline V gene lookup returns CDR1 SGHTA and CDR2 FQGNSA. The CDR3 is made up of 14 amino acids. Trimming cost V 4 bases and J 8 bases; bases outside gene matches: 10. The CDR3 reads CASSSPAGLGTQYF. CDR3 bases: TGTGCCAGCAGCTCACCAGCGGGATTAGGTACCCAGTACTTC.

This clonotype was counted between two and nine times. The chain links TRBV6-4 to TRBJ2-5; no reliable D call. The CDR3 length is 10 residues. The V gene's germline CDR1 is MRHNA and CDR2 SNTAGT. Trimming took 7 bases from V and 4 from J, leaving 4 bases between them. The CDR3: CASTGETQYF. DNA of the CDR3: TGTGCCAGCACTGGAGAGACCCAGTACTTC.

DNA of the CDR3: TGTGCCAGCAGCCTCCCACCGGTTCCCGGCAATCAGCCCCAGCATTTT. This sequence encodes CASSLPPVPGNQPQHF. V usage is TRBV6-6 and J usage is TRBJ1-5; D gene unclear. This CDR3 is built from 16 residues. In germline, CDR1 is MNHNY, CDR2 SVGAGI (reference sequence). The germline V and J ends were trimmed by 6 bases and 2 bases, with 17 bases remaining between them.

The V gene is TRBV4-2, the J gene TRBJ2-7; TRBD2 matches at 9 bases. After removal of 0 bases from V and 2 bases from J, the junction contained 11 bases not matched to a gene. CDR1 LGHNA and CDR2 YNFKEQ come from the germline V gene. CDR3 length: 18 residues. In DNA form, the CDR3 reads TGTGCCAGCAGCCAAGATATCGCGGGAGGGGCCTTTGCCTACGAGCAGTACTTC. It encodes CASSQDIAGGAFAYEQYF.

V usage is TRBV9 and J usage is TRBJ2-2; TRBD2 matches 10 bases. The V gene end was trimmed by 7 bases and the J gene end by 6 bases; junction bases not matched to a gene: 6. CDR1 is SGDLS and CDR2 is YYNGEE in the germline V gene. This CDR3 is built from 14 residues. DNA of the CDR3: TGTGCCAGCGGCCTAGCGGGAGCGGCCGGGGAGCTGTTTTTT. As protein: CASGLAGAAGELFF.

The chain couples TRBV9 to TRBJ2-5; D unresolved. V gave up 4 bases and J gave up 4 bases, with 11 bases separating them. The CDR3 totals 13 residues. Germline-derived CDR1 and CDR2 are SGDLS and YYNGEE. This chain's CDR3 is CASSSASGETQYF. The CDR3 nucleotides read TGTGCCAGCAGCTCAGCGTCGGGAGAGACCCAGTACTTC. Drawing the rest from reference TRBV9 and TRBJ2-5, the complete variable domain is DSGVTQTPKHLITATGQRVTLRCSPRSGDLSVYWYQQSLDQGLQFLIQYYNGEERAKGNILERFSAQQFPDLHSELNLSSLELGDSALYFCASSSASGETQYFGPGTRLLVL.

This clonotype was detected ten times or more. This rearrangement joins TRBV6-5 to TRBJ2-5; 10 positions match TRBD2. This CDR3 is built from 14 residues. V was clipped by 5 bases and J by 4 bases; unmatched bases: 4. From germline, CDR1 is MNHEY and CDR2 SVGAGI. The CDR3 coding sequence is TGTGCCAGCAGTAGCGGGGGGGCCCCAGAGACCCAGTACTTC. It translates to CASSSGGAPETQYF.